This passage covers 20 T cell receptor beta chains from one sample sequenced in a study of cytomegalovirus exposure and HLA in healthy donors. Primers included in the PCR were 60 Vbeta and 13 Jbeta primers. The repertoire was sequenced with immunoSEQ multiplex PCR; TCRdb's copy has only in-frame clones and lacks some. The listing records under 250,000 clones. Sequencing was carried out using PBMCs. The source is a girl aged 2-15 years in good health and CMV-seropositive.

The V and J genes are TRBV28 and TRBJ2-1; D possibly corresponds to TRBD2 (5 bases). CDR1 MDHEN and CDR2 SYDVKM come from the germline V gene. This CDR3 has 15 residues. With 7 bases removed from V and 8 bases from J, the gap between germline ends came to 21 bases. CDR3 sequence: CASIDRFWLGDEQFF. In DNA form, the CDR3 reads TGTGCCAGCATAGACCGCTTCTGGCTCGGGGATGAGCAGTTCTTC.

DNA for the CDR3: TGTGCCTGGAGCGGGGGACTGCCAAACTCCTACGAGCAGTACTTC. Amino acid sequence: CAWSGGLPNSYEQYF. The chain has TRBV30 and TRBJ2-7; D might be TRBD2 (6 bases). CDR3 size: 15 residues. From germline, CDR1 is GTSNPN and CDR2 SVGIG (reference sequence). The V end was cut by 3 bases, the J end by 0 bases, with 15 bases between.

The V gene is TRBV20-1, the J gene TRBJ1-1; D gene uncertain. CDR3 size: 11 residues. The V gene lost 6 bases and the J gene lost 1 base, with 6 bases spanning the gap. In germline, CDR1 is DFQATT, CDR2 SNEGSKA (reference sequence). The CDR3 coding sequence is TGCAGTGCCCCTTGGAACACTGAAGCTTTCTTT. Its translation: CSAPWNTEAFF.

Notes on this clone: Other DNA sequences from this sample encode an identical CDR3 as well. This rearrangement joins TRBV7-6 to TRBJ1-5; D is perhaps TRBD1 (5 bases). The length of the CDR3 is 14 residues. Per the germline V gene, CDR1 is SGHVS and CDR2 is FNYEAQ. Trimming pared 2 bases from V and 6 bases from J, leaving 11 bases between. This chain's CDR3 is CASSLSGAFQPQHF. The CDR3 DNA follows: TGTGCCAGCAGCTTAAGTGGGGCCTTTCAGCCCCAGCATTTT.

The genes are TRBV5-3 and TRBJ2-3, with no clear D. TRBV5-3 is classed as an ORF, of uncertain function. The CDR3 length is 12 residues. Between the trimmed V and J ends, which lost 3 bases and 0 bases, there was a span of 2 bases. The CDR3 bases are TGTGCCAGAAGCTCTAGCACAGATACGCAGTATTTT. Translated: CARSSSTDTQYF.

V is TRBV30 and J is TRBJ2-5; TRBD1 aligns across 11 bases. TRBJ2-7 matches the DNA end more closely, so the J call is doubtful. This CDR3 has 16 amino acids. From germline, CDR1 is GTSNPN and CDR2 SVGIG (reference sequence). CDR3 amino acids: CAWSSGTGGDLYEQYF. DNA for the CDR3: TGTGCCTGGAGTAGTGGGACAGGGGGAGACCTCTACGAGCAGTACTTC.

J is TRBJ2-7 and V is TRBV5-1; D call uncertain. The CDR3 is 17 amino acids. Trimming stripped 1 base from V and 0 bases from J, with 17 bases between. In germline, CDR1 is SGHRS, CDR2 YFSETQ. The CDR3 here is CASSLSGFQRSSYEQYF. The DNA for the CDR3 is TGCGCCAGCAGCTTGTCCGGCTTTCAGCGTAGCTCCTACGAGCAGTACTTC.

V gene TRBV14 combines with J gene TRBJ2-1; 8 bases match TRBD2. CDR1 is SGHDN and CDR2 is FVKESK in the germline V gene. CDR3 size: 15 residues. V trimming: 1 base; J trimming: 1 base; junction bases outside the gene matches: 0. CDR3: CASSQVAGSYNEQFF. The CDR3 DNA follows: TGTGCCAGCAGCCAAGTAGCGGGATCCTACAATGAGCAGTTCTTC.

The chain employs TRBV19 and TRBJ2-7; D uncertain. The CDR3 is made up of 14 amino acids. The germline gives CDR1 LNHDA, CDR2 SQIVND (reference sequence). V shed 8 bases and J shed 1 base, with 15 bases lying between them. The CDR3 DNA follows: TGTGCCAGTTCCCAGACAACCCAGTCCTACGAGCAGTACTTC. Residues: CASSQTTQSYEQYF. The complete variable domain, with remaining parts taken from reference TRBV19 and TRBJ2-7, reads DGGITQSPKYLFRKEGQNVTLSCEQNLNHDAMYWYRQDPGQGLRLIYYSQIVNDFQKGDIAEGYSVSREKKESFPLTVTSAQKNPTAFYLCASSQTTQSYEQYFGPGTRLTVT.

The chain couples TRBV11-2 to TRBJ2-7; D possibly corresponds to TRBD2 (6 bases). V was cut by 6 bases and J by 0 bases, with 15 bases left in between. Per the germline V gene, CDR1 is SGHAT and CDR2 is FQNNGV. The CDR3 is 15 residues long. CDR3 region: CASRFGLASSYEQYF. CDR3 bases: TGTGCCAGCAGATTCGGGCTAGCGAGCTCCTACGAGCAGTACTTC.

The chain is built from TRBV19 and TRBJ2-2, with 7 bases lining up with TRBD2. Trimming cost V 5 bases and J 2 bases; bases outside gene matches: 5. The length of the CDR3 is 15 residues. CDR1 and CDR2 (germline): LNHDA, SQIVND (reference sequence). CDR3 in DNA: TGTGCCAGTAGTCCCCGACTAGCCAACACCGGGGAGCTGTTTTTT. The encoded protein is CASSPRLANTGELFF. The full variable domain, with the rest looked up from reference TRBV19 and TRBJ2-2, is DGGITQSPKYLFRKEGQNVTLSCEQNLNHDAMYWYRQDPGQGLRLIYYSQIVNDFQKGDIAEGYSVSREKKESFPLTVTSAQKNPTAFYLCASSPRLANTGELFFGEGSRLTVL.

The CDR3 here is CASSSWLSAPQHF. DNA of the CDR3: TGTGCCAGTAGTTCGTGGCTCAGTGCGCCCCAGCATTTT. V gene TRBV19 combines with J gene TRBJ1-5; D unclear. CDR1 is LNHDA, CDR2 SQIVND, per germline (reference sequence). This CDR3 has 13 residues. Trimming removed 5 bases from V and 9 bases from J, with 14 bases in between.

This sequence joins TRBV14 and TRBJ2-7; D call uncertain. The ends were cut back, 3 bases at V and 7 bases at J, with 7 bases in the middle. The CDR3 spans 11 residues. Germline V gene data show CDR1 as SGHDN and CDR2 as FVKESK. The CDR3 is CASSQTLEQYF. The DNA for the CDR3 is TGTGCCAGCAGCCAGACACTTGAGCAGTACTTC.

V gene TRBV28 combines with J gene TRBJ1-5, with D possibly matching TRBD1 (6 bases). CDR3 length: 15 residues. The V gene's germline CDR1 is MDHEN and CDR2 SYDVKM. V was trimmed by 6 bases and J by 0 bases, leaving 12 bases between them. CDR3 DNA: TGTGCCAGCAGCCAGGGGCAGATTAGCAATCAGCCCCAGCATTTT. Translation gives CASSQGQISNQPQHF.

The V and J genes are TRBV4-2 and TRBJ2-2, with 11 positions matching TRBD2. The CDR3 runs to 18 residues. The V and J ends lost 0 bases and 5 bases, in that order; junction bases with no gene match: 8. The germline V gene has CDR1 LGHNA and CDR2 YNFKEQ. The CDR3 is CASSQEFSGRALTGELFF. As DNA, the CDR3 is TGTGCCAGCAGCCAAGAGTTTAGCGGGAGGGCCTTAACCGGGGAGCTGTTTTTT.

The J gene is TRBJ2-7, the V gene TRBV5-1, with D tentatively TRBD2 (5 bases). Germline loops: CDR1 SGHRS, CDR2 YFSETQ. The CDR3 runs to 12 residues. V gave up 2 bases and J gave up 4 bases, with 7 bases separating them. In nucleotides, the CDR3 is TGCGCCAGCAGCTTACCGGGGTACGAGCAGTACTTC. Translating gives CASSLPGYEQYF.

The gene calls are TRBV2 and TRBJ2-7, with D perhaps TRBD2 (5 bases). Trimming cost V 6 bases and J 2 bases, with 14 bases left between them. The CDR3 has 14 amino acids. Germline lookup yields CDR1 SNHLY and CDR2 FYNNEI. The CDR3 sequence: CASRQQGGPYEQYF. CDR3 sequence (DNA): TGTGCCAGCAGACAGCAAGGAGGCCCCTACGAGCAGTACTTC. The full variable domain, rest sourced from reference TRBV2 and TRBJ2-7, is EPEVTQTPSHQVTQMGQEVILRCVPISNHLYFYWYRQILGQKVEFLVSFYNNEISEKSEIFDDQFSVERPDGSNFTLKIRSTKLEDSAMYFCASRQQGGPYEQYFGPGTRLTVT.

V gene TRBV27 combines with J gene TRBJ2-1; TRBD2 matches 12 bases. J was trimmed by 9 bases and V by 5 bases; bases with no gene match: 11. The CDR3 runs 16 residues. Germline CDR1 is MNHEY and CDR2 is SMNVEV (reference sequence). The CDR3, as DNA: TGTGCCAGCAGTCCCTACCGCGCTAGCGGGAGGGGTGAGCAGTTCTTC. It translates to CASSPYRASGRGEQFF.

This chain uses TRBV30 with TRBJ1-2, with 9 bases that match TRBD1. V dropped 1 base and J dropped 6; count of bases not matched to a gene: 6. Germline lookup yields CDR1 GTSNPN and CDR2 SVGIG (reference sequence). CDR3 length: 14 amino acids. The chain's CDR3 is CAWSENRGQDGYTF. The CDR3 DNA reads TGTGCCTGGAGTGAGAACAGGGGGCAGGATGGCTACACCTTC.

The chain links TRBV6-5 to TRBJ1-1; the D is unclear. This CDR3 contains 14 residues. Trimming shortened V by 2 bases and J by 2 bases, and 9 bases separated the two germline ends. Germline V lookup: CDR1 MNHEY, CDR2 SVGAGI. CDR3 protein: CASSYTYSNTEAFF. The CDR3 coding sequence is TGTGCCAGCAGTTACACCTACAGCAACACTGAAGCTTTCTTT.